Listed below are T cell receptor beta chains from one sample, sequenced in a study of blood T cell repertoires in COVID-19. Profiling relied on immunoSEQ multiplex PCR, and the TCRdb table lists in-frame clones only, not all of them. The data show around 430,000 clones, 88% seen once. Sequenced material: peripheral blood. The receptors were sampled from a woman aged 45-65 years with COVID-19, enrolled during active disease. CDR3s include the opening cysteine and the closing phenylalanine or tryptophan. Fields, in order: V gene, J gene, clone size, D gene, CDR3 DNA, CDR3 protein. A D gene is named only where the DNA matches it firmly. The listing skips clone size in some rows; elsewhere it reads once, few, many or a size class.

TRBV24-1	TRBJ1-2	-	TRBD1	TGTGCCACCAGTGATCCGGGACAGGGGAACTATGGCTACACCTTC	CATSDPGQGNYGYTF
TRBV5-1	TRBJ2-2	-	-	TGCGCCAGCAGCTTGGAACCGGGCACCGGGGAGCTGTTTTTT	CASSLEPGTGELFF
TRBV30	TRBJ1-2	once	-	TGTGCCTGGAGTGCGACAGCCCATGGCTACACCTTC	CAWSATAHGYTF
TRBV27	TRBJ2-2	-	TRBD2	TGTGCCAGCAGTTTAATGGGGGGGGGAGACACCGGGGAGCTGTTTTTT	CASSLMGGGDTGELFF
TRBV27	TRBJ2-3	many	-	TGTGCCAGCAGTTTGAGCGGGAGCACAGATACGCAGTATTTT	CASSLSGSTDTQYF
TRBV30	TRBJ1-5	-	-	TGTGCCTGGAGCTCCCAGAGGAATCAGCCCCAGCATTTT	CAWSSQRNQPQHF
TRBV12-3/TRBV12-4	TRBJ1-2	-	-	TGTGCAGTGGAAGGGTTGGGGAGGAATGGCTACACCTTC	CAVEGLGRNGYTF
TRBV4-1	TRBJ1-1	-	-	TGCGCCAGCAGCGGGGGCAGGGTGGGCACTGAAGCTTTCTTT	CASSGGRVGTEAFF
TRBV5-1	TRBJ1-3	-	-	TGCGCCAGCAGCTGGGACACCCCGGTGGTATATTTT	CASSWDTPVVYF
TRBV5-6	TRBJ1-4	-	-	TGTGCCAGCAGCCCGACGGGTCGGGGTACAACTAATGAAAAACTGTTTTTT	CASSPTGRGTTNEKLFF
TRBV19	TRBJ2-3	-	TRBD2	TGTGCCAGTAGTATCCAACCCCAGGTTTCAGGGCCGCGGCCCGGGACTAGTGTTACAGATACGCAGTATTTT	CASSIQPQVSGPRPGTSVTDTQYF
TRBV5-1	TRBJ1-4	few	-	TGCGCCAGCAGCTTAAGCAATCCGGGTGAAAAACTGTTTTTT	CASSLSNPGEKLFF
TRBV19	TRBJ1-1	-	TRBD1	TGTGCCACCACGACAGGGGCGGATGAAGCTTTCTTT	CATTTGADEAFF
TRBV14	TRBJ1-4	-	TRBD1	TGTGCCAGCAGCCAAGAAGACAGGGGGCCAAAACTGTTTTTT	CASSQEDRGPKLFF
TRBV7-6	TRBJ2-5	-	-	TGTGCCAGCAGAAAAAGGGGGGGGGAAGAGACCCAGTACTTC	CASRKRGGEETQYF
TRBV3-1/TRBV3-2	TRBJ1-2	-	-	TGTGCCAGCAGCCAAAGGGCCGGGGGGCACGTCTCTAACTATGGCTACACCTTC	CASSQRAGGHVSNYGYTF
TRBV29-1	TRBJ1-1	few	TRBD1	TGCAGCGGGGACAGGGGATTGAACACTGAAGCTTTCTTT	CSGDRGLNTEAFF
TRBV2	TRBJ1-1	-	TRBD1	TGTGCCAGCAGTCGACGGACAGGGAACACTGAAGCTTTCTTT	CASSRRTGNTEAFF
TRBV7-6	TRBJ1-1	once	-	TGTGCCAGCAGCTTGGAGACAGCGACGAACACTGAAGCTTTCTTT	CASSLETATNTEAFF
TRBV2	TRBJ2-4	-	TRBD1	TGTGCCAGCAGTGTTGACAGGGTACGAAAAAACATTCAGTACTTC	CASSVDRVRKNIQYF
TRBV30	TRBJ2-3	-	TRBD1	TGTGCCTCTTCCCGGACAGGGGCACTGACAGATACGCAGTATTTT	CASSRTGALTDTQYF
TRBV28	TRBJ2-6	-	-	TGTGCCAGCAGACACCCCTCTGGGGCCAACGTCCTGACTTTC	CASRHPSGANVLTF
TRBV5-1	TRBJ1-1	-	-	TGCGCCAGCAGCCTCCGGGAGGGACCGAACACTGAAGCTTTCTTT	CASSLREGPNTEAFF
TRBV4-1	TRBJ1-2	-	-	TGCGCCAGCAGCCAACCAAGAGCAGGTAGATTCCCTAACTATGGCTACACCTTC	CASSQPRAGRFPNYGYTF
TRBV10-3	TRBJ2-1	-	-	TGTGCCATCAGGGACGTCCCTAGCGACGAGCAGTTCTTC	CAIRDVPSDEQFF
TRBV4-1	TRBJ2-3	-	TRBD2	TGCGCCAGCAGCCAAACCTCGGGGGGACTCACAGATACGCAGTATTTT	CASSQTSGGLTDTQYF
TRBV29-1	TRBJ2-1	-	-	TGCAGCGCTGACCAGGACAGACAGTTCTTC	CSADQDRQFF
TRBV9	TRBJ1-2	-	TRBD1	TGTGCCAGCAGCACGGGGACAGGGAGAGGCTACACCTTC	CASSTGTGRGYTF